The 28 T cell receptor beta chains reported below all come from one sample, sequenced in a study of memory CD4+ T cells and cytomegalovirus serostatus. The data were produced by immunoSEQ multiplex PCR, yet TCRdb's version contains in-frame clones alone and is incomplete. The sample has 75,000 to 95,000 clones, roughly 80% seen once. The sort gate was single viable CD3+CD4+CD8-CD45RO+ cells for memory CD4+ T cells. Sequenced: memory CD4+ T cells from blood. These receptors all stem from an adult in good health and CMV-seronegative.

The CDR3, as DNA: TGCGCCAGCAGTATCAGTGGCTACCCGAATCAGCCCCAGCATTTT. Protein product: CASSISGYPNQPQHF. The J gene is TRBJ1-5, the V gene TRBV5-1, with no clear D. This CDR3 has 15 residues. With 5 bases removed from V and 4 bases from J, the gap between germline ends came to 16 bases. From germline, CDR1 is SGHRS and CDR2 YFSETQ.

The J gene is TRBJ1-5, the V gene TRBV11-2, with D uncertain. The CDR3 is 12 residues long. V was trimmed by 3 bases and J by 3 bases, leaving 3 bases between them. CDR1 is SGHAT, CDR2 FQNNGV, per germline. In DNA, the CDR3 is TGTGCCAGCAGCTTTCACAATCAGCCCCAGCATTTT. It codes for CASSFHNQPQHF.

CDR3 coding DNA: TGTGCCAGCAGGCGGGACAGCCTTAGCAATCAGCCCCAGCATTTT. Its translation: CASRRDSLSNQPQHF. V and J are TRBV7-2 and TRBJ1-5; 7 bases agree with TRBD1. CDR3 length: 15 residues. V shed 6 bases and J 0 bases; nucleotides not matched to a gene: 5. Germline lookup yields CDR1 SGHTA and CDR2 FQGNSA. The full variable domain, in which reference TRBV7-2 and TRBJ1-5 provide the parts outside the CDR3, is GAGVSQSPSNKVTEKGKDVELRCDPISGHTALYWYRQSLGQGLEFLIYFQGNSAPDKSGLPSDRFSAERTGGSVSTLTIQRTQQEDSAVYLCASRRDSLSNQPQHFGDGTRLSIL.

This sequence joins TRBV5-1 and TRBJ1-5; TRBD1 matches 9 bases. Germline CDR1 is SGHRS and CDR2 is YFSETQ. The V segment lost 4 bases and the J segment 7 bases; nucleotides outside the gene matches: 6. The CDR3 contains 14 residues. In nucleotides, the CDR3 is TGCGCCAGCAGCACCGGGACAGGGTGGCAGCCCCAGCATTTT. It yields the protein CASSTGTGWQPQHF. Full variable domain (remainder filled in from reference TRBV5-1 and TRBJ1-5): KAGVTQTPRYLIKTRGQQVTLSCSPISGHRSVSWYQQTPGQGLQFLFEYFSETQRNKGNFPGRFSGRQFSNSRSEMNVSTLELGDSALYLCASSTGTGWQPQHFGDGTRLSIL.

This rearrangement joins TRBV6-6 to TRBJ2-3, with 7 bases aligning to TRBD1. From germline, CDR1 is MNHNY and CDR2 SVGAGI (reference sequence). The CDR3 extends over 12 amino acids. With 6 bases clipped from V and 3 bases from J, the junction kept 0 bases outside the gene matches. The CDR3 DNA reads as TGTGCCAGCAGACAGGGGACAGATACGCAGTATTTT. Translating it yields CASRQGTDTQYF.

The chain carries TRBV7-8 and TRBJ1-5; TRBD1 might be the D (5 bases). V lost 1 base to trimming and J lost 1 base, with 8 bases between them. Per germline, CDR1 SGHVS and CDR2 FQNEAQ. The CDR3 runs 15 residues. This CDR3 reads CASSLVWGSNQPQHF. CDR3 coding DNA: TGTGCCAGCAGCTTAGTCTGGGGGAGCAATCAGCCCCAGCATTTT.

In its sample, this clone was seen a few times. The chain joins TRBV7-9 to TRBJ1-2, with 9 bases aligning to TRBD1. Germline trimming cut 8 bases from V and 7 bases from J; bases unmatched to any gene: 17. The germline V gene encodes CDR1 SEHNR and CDR2 FQNEAQ (reference sequence). There are 16 residues in the CDR3. Here the CDR3 reads CASVRDRAGVGSGYTF. The CDR3 bases are TGTGCCAGCGTTCGGGACAGGGCGGGTGTAGGGTCTGGCTACACCTTC.

The chain uses TRBV6-1 and TRBJ1-2; no definite D call. Germline CDR1 is MNHNS and CDR2 is SASEGT. The germline V and J ends were trimmed by 5 bases and 8 bases, with 12 bases remaining between them. The CDR3 spans 12 residues. This CDR3 reads CASSFNTEGYTF. The DNA for the CDR3 is TGTGCCAGCAGTTTTAACACAGAGGGCTACACCTTC.

The CDR3 DNA sequence: TGTGCCAGCAGTTTAAACTTCTACGAGCAGTACTTC. It specifies CASSLNFYEQYF. The chain couples TRBV28 to TRBJ2-7; D is ambiguous. The length of the CDR3 is 12 residues. Trimming cost V 2 bases and J 3 bases, with 5 bases left between them. From germline, CDR1 is MDHEN and CDR2 SYDVKM.

The chain joins TRBV28 to TRBJ1-2, with 7 bases lining up with TRBD1. V was clipped by 7 bases and J by 9 bases; unmatched bases: 17. CDR3 length equals 15 residues. Germline V CDR1 and CDR2: MDHEN, SYDVKM. The CDR3 DNA is TGTGCCAGCAACCCTGGGGGCAGGGGGTTTGGTCGCTACACCTTC. Translated: CASNPGGRGFGRYTF.

The chain couples TRBV29-1 to TRBJ1-1; tentative D call: TRBD1 (5 bases). The CDR3 runs to 12 residues. V lost 5 bases to trimming and J lost 1 base, with 8 bases between them. Germline CDR1 is SQVTM and CDR2 is ANQGSEA. The CDR3 region has the DNA TGCAGCGTTTCGGGGCAGAACACTGAAGCTTTCTTT. It yields the protein CSVSGQNTEAFF. The variable domain in full, with the rest retrieved from reference TRBV29-1 and TRBJ1-1, is SAVISQKPSRDICQRGTSLTIQCQVDSQVTMMFWYRQQPGQSLTLIATANQGSEATYESGFVIDKFPISRPNLTFSTLTVSNMSPEDSSIYLCSVSGQNTEAFFGQGTRLTVV.

The rearrangement uses TRBV27 and TRBJ2-5; 13 bases are shared with TRBD2. This CDR3 comprises 14 residues. V shed 6 bases, J shed 3 bases, and the junction held 1 base outside the gene matches. Looked up from germline, CDR1 is MNHEY and CDR2 is SMNVEV (reference sequence). In DNA, the CDR3 is TGTGCCAGCAGGGGACTAGCGGGGAAAGAGACCCAGTACTTC. This encodes CASRGLAGKETQYF.

The J gene is TRBJ1-1, the V gene TRBV2; D gene ambiguous. CDR3 size: 12 residues. V was trimmed by 10 bases and J by 2 bases, leaving 11 bases between them. Germline CDR1 SNHLY, CDR2 FYNNEI. The CDR3 sequence is CATGRKNTEAFF. For the CDR3, the DNA is TGTGCCACAGGTCGAAAAAACACTGAAGCTTTCTTT.

This chain connects TRBV28 to TRBJ2-7; a possible D gene is TRBD2 (5 bases). Germline V CDR1 and CDR2: MDHEN, SYDVKM. This CDR3 contains 12 residues. Deletions cut 5 bases from V and 4 bases from J, with 9 bases between. CDR3 in amino acids: CASSPGVYEQYF. CDR3 in DNA: TGTGCCAGCAGTCCCGGGGTATACGAGCAGTACTTC.

This clone showed up just a few times. The chain is built from TRBV10-3 and TRBJ1-1; 11 bases are shared with TRBD1. The J segment lost 0 bases and the V segment lost 10 bases, leaving 4 bases of the junction unmatched. The CDR3 spans 14 residues. CDR1 and CDR2 (germline): ENHRY, SYGVKD. The CDR3: CASGTGGMNTEAFF. CDR3 bases: TGTGCCAGCGGGACAGGGGGAATGAACACTGAAGCTTTCTTT.

The CDR3 spells CASSLGTVQGAQYF. The CDR3 coding sequence is TGCGCCAGCAGCTTGGGGACAGTACAAGGGGCCCAGTACTTC. The rearrangement joins TRBV5-1 to TRBJ2-5; a possible D gene is TRBD1 (6 bases). The CDR3 is made up of 14 amino acids. V was trimmed by 0 bases and J by 9 bases, leaving 15 bases between them. Germline V lookup: CDR1 SGHRS, CDR2 YFSETQ.

The chain recombines TRBV18 with TRBJ2-3; 7 bases map to TRBD1. The CDR3 has 15 amino acids. J was trimmed by 2 bases and V by 5 bases; bases with no gene match: 7. Germline V lookup: CDR1 KGHSH, CDR2 LQKENI. CDR3 region: CASSEQGYFTDTQYF. The CDR3 bases are TGTGCCAGCTCAGAACAGGGGTACTTCACAGATACGCAGTATTTT.

The rearrangement links TRBV5-4 to TRBJ2-3; 8 bases map to TRBD2. This CDR3 region has 15 residues. Germline loops: CDR1 SGHNT, CDR2 YYREEE (reference sequence). The V and J ends lost 3 bases and 2 bases, in that order; junction bases with no gene match: 5. CDR3 DNA sequence: TGTGCCAGCAGCTCCCAAGCGGGGGCCACAGATACGCAGTATTTT. This codes for CASSSQAGATDTQYF.

The chain is built from TRBV29-1 and TRBJ1-2; weak D call: TRBD1 (5 bases). Germline V gene lookup returns CDR1 SQVTM and CDR2 ANQGSEA. This CDR3 region has 13 residues. V was cut by 3 bases and J by 8 bases, with 16 bases left in between. The CDR3 protein is CSVDREGPGGYTF. In DNA, the CDR3 is TGCAGCGTTGACAGGGAGGGACCGGGAGGCTACACCTTC.

The chain is built from TRBV7-2 and TRBJ2-2, with D possibly being TRBD2 (6 bases). This CDR3 is built from 14 residues. Trimming pared 3 bases from V and 6 bases from J, leaving 11 bases between. Germline V lookup: CDR1 SGHTA, CDR2 FQGNSA. DNA of the CDR3: TGTGCCAGCAGCTTTATCCCGGGGGCCGGGGAGCTGTTTTTT. This encodes CASSFIPGAGELFF.

The chain recombines TRBV30 with TRBJ1-4, with D tentatively TRBD1 (6 bases). Germline V gene sequence: CDR1 GTSNPN, CDR2 SVGIG (reference sequence). This CDR3 is built from 13 residues. V was clipped by 2 bases and J by 6 bases, with 10 bases between them. CDR3 amino acids: CAWSRGTDEKLFF. As DNA, the CDR3 is TGTGCCTGGAGTAGGGGGACGGATGAAAAACTGTTTTTT.

This chain links TRBV4-1 with TRBJ1-2; D is possibly TRBD1 (5 bases). V gave up 0 bases and J gave up 7 bases, with 21 bases separating them. CDR1 and CDR2 from the germline V gene are MGHRA and YSYEKL. The CDR3 length is 17 residues. CDR3 in amino acids: CASSQDGYRRGNGGYTF. In DNA form, the CDR3 reads TGCGCCAGCAGCCAAGATGGATACAGGAGGGGTAACGGTGGCTACACCTTC.

J is TRBJ1-2 and V is TRBV18; D gene unclear. CDR1 and CDR2 (germline): KGHSH, LQKENI. Trimming removed 3 bases at V and 2 bases at J, with 7 bases between. The CDR3 runs to 13 residues. This chain's CDR3 is CASSPVDNYGYTF. The CDR3 DNA reads as TGTGCCAGCTCACCGGTGGACAACTATGGCTACACCTTC.

This clone was counted once. The J gene is TRBJ2-2, the V gene TRBV4-1; 9 bases fit TRBD2. The V gene's germline CDR1 is MGHRA and CDR2 YSYEKL. Trimming cost V 4 bases and J 0 bases; bases outside gene matches: 6. The CDR3 consists of 17 residues. The CDR3 sequence: CASSPLAGQTNTGELFF. CDR3 nucleotide sequence: TGCGCCAGCAGCCCGCTAGCGGGGCAAACGAACACCGGGGAGCTGTTTTTT.

In its sample, this clone was seen once. The chain links TRBV2 to TRBJ2-1; maybe TRBD2 (5 bases). The V end was cut by 4 bases, the J end by 0 bases, with 13 bases between. CDR1 is SNHLY, CDR2 FYNNEI, per germline. CDR3 length: 16 amino acids. CDR3 in amino acids: CASSVLGGGSYNEQFF. CDR3 sequence (DNA): TGTGCCAGCAGTGTTCTCGGCGGAGGCTCCTACAATGAGCAGTTCTTC.

The chain employs TRBV5-4 and TRBJ2-5; 7 bases match TRBD2. J was trimmed by 4 bases and V by 3 bases; bases with no gene match: 9. In germline, CDR1 is SGHNT, CDR2 YYREEE (reference sequence). This CDR3 is 15 amino acids long. The DNA for the CDR3 is TGTGCCAGCAGCTGGGCCGCGGGGGTAGGAGAGACCCAGTACTTC. It translates to CASSWAAGVGETQYF.

V usage is TRBV7-3 and J usage is TRBJ2-2, with D hard to call. V lost 0 bases and J 3 bases, leaving 11 bases between the germline ends. This CDR3 has 16 residues. The V gene's germline CDR1 is SGHTA and CDR2 FQGTGA. CDR3 sequence: CASSLTGSTDTGELFF. CDR3 nucleotides: TGTGCCAGCAGCTTAACTGGTAGTACGGACACCGGGGAGCTGTTTTTT.

The rearrangement uses TRBV11-1 and TRBJ1-2, with 8 bases matching TRBD1. V was pared by 5 bases and J by 7 bases, with 9 bases of the junction left unmatched. The CDR3 spans 14 residues. Germline CDR1 is SGHAT and CDR2 is FQDESV (reference sequence). The CDR3 region is CASSPRQGSFGYTF. The CDR3, as DNA: TGTGCCAGCAGCCCACGACAGGGGAGTTTTGGCTACACCTTC.